This passage covers 24 T cell receptor beta chains from one sample sequenced in a study of T cells in Graves' hyperthyroidism and ophthalmopathy. Amplified TCR beta CDR3 regions came from RNA transcripts. An initial round of RT-PCR targeting the TCR CDR3 relied on the HTBI primer set. TCRdb processed the multiplex PCR reads anew with MiXCR; each CDR3 protein has one entry. The data hold about 640,000 distinct CDR3 sequences, with about a fifth observed a single time. Sequencing input: blood. These receptor sequences come from a man aged 25 to 40 with Graves' ophthalmopathy.

This clonotype was counted many times. This sequence joins TRBV30 and TRBJ2-7, with 10 bases that match TRBD2. CDR3 length: 14 amino acids. The J segment lost 6 bases and the V segment lost 2 bases, leaving 7 bases of the junction unmatched. The germline CDR1 and CDR2 sequences are GTSNPN and SVGIG (reference sequence). CDR3 sequence reads: CAWSLRAGGSEQYF. The CDR3 nucleotides are TGTGCCTGGAGTCTACGAGCGGGAGGGAGCGAGCAGTACTTC.

The V gene is TRBV12-3 or TRBV12-4, the J gene TRBJ2-7; a weak D match, TRBD2 (6 bases). With 0 bases removed from V and 2 bases from J, the gap between germline ends came to 11 bases. The CDR3 has 15 amino acids. Here the CDR3 DNA reads TGTGCCAGCAGTTTAGCGAAGGGAGGCACCTACGAGCAGTACTTC. It translates to CASSLAKGGTYEQYF.

The rearrangement uses TRBV29-1 and TRBJ2-1; 10 bases agree with TRBD2. CDR1 is SQVTM, CDR2 ANQGSEA, per germline. The CDR3 has 14 residues. Trimming at V came to 3 bases and at J to 5 bases, leaving 4 bases not matched to a gene. The CDR3 region is CSVDSGGGNNEQFF. DNA for the CDR3: TGCAGCGTTGACAGCGGGGGGGGTAACAATGAGCAGTTCTTC.

This clonotype showed up many times. The chain combines TRBV11-2 with TRBJ1-6; no definite D call. The CDR3 has 16 amino acids. Trimming pared 2 bases from V and 6 bases from J, leaving 14 bases between. Germline V lookup: CDR1 SGHAT, CDR2 FQNNGV. The CDR3 sequence is CASSLRNVGINSPLHF. The CDR3 bases are TGTGCCAGCAGCTTAAGGAATGTCGGCATTAATTCACCCCTCCACTTT.

This clonotype was detected many times. The chain uses TRBV7-2 and TRBJ2-7, with D uncertain. Germline lookup yields CDR1 SGHTA and CDR2 FQGNSA. This CDR3 has 15 amino acids. Between the trimmed V and J ends, which lost 0 bases and 5 bases, there was a span of 14 bases. DNA for the CDR3: TGTGCCAGCAGCTTAGCGGGCGAGGTGGGAAACGAGCAGTACTTC. As protein: CASSLAGEVGNEQYF.

Many counts were recorded for this clonotype. This chain uses TRBV5-1 with TRBJ1-1; 7 nucleotides align to TRBD1. The V and J ends lost 10 bases and 3 bases, in that order; junction bases with no gene match: 3. CDR1 is SGHRS and CDR2 is YFSETQ in the germline V gene. The CDR3 runs 11 residues. CDR3 sequence: CASTGDTEAFF. DNA for the CDR3: TGCGCCTCCACAGGGGACACTGAAGCTTTCTTT. The full variable domain, completed using reference TRBV5-1 and TRBJ1-1, is KAGVTQTPRYLIKTRGQQVTLSCSPISGHRSVSWYQQTPGQGLQFLFEYFSETQRNKGNFPGRFSGRQFSNSRSEMNVSTLELGDSALYLCASTGDTEAFFGQGTRLTVV.

The chain has TRBV6-1 and TRBJ1-2, with a weak D call TRBD1 (5 bases). Trimming removed 9 bases at V and 4 bases at J, with 12 bases between. The CDR3 length is 12 residues. The germline V gene encodes CDR1 MNHNS and CDR2 SASEGT. The CDR3 here is CASSDSLYGYTF. DNA of the CDR3: TGTGCCAGTAGCGACAGTCTCTATGGCTACACCTTC.

As concerns this clonotype: The germline gene is not matched at one end of the junction; a read error may be the cause. The V gene is TRBV12-3 or TRBV12-4, the J gene TRBJ1-4; the match to TRBD1 covers 8 bases. The CDR3 totals 15 residues. CDR3 DNA sequence: TGTGCCAGCAGGCGAGGGGACAGGCCTAATGAAGAACTGTTTTTT. Translating it yields CASRRGDRPNEELFF.

The chain has TRBV27 and TRBJ2-7, with 7 positions matching TRBD1. J gave up 2 bases and V 3 bases, and 4 bases lay outside the gene matches. The CDR3 extends over 14 amino acids. The germline V gene encodes CDR1 MNHEY and CDR2 SMNVEV (reference sequence). The CDR3 loop reads CASSFQTGPYEQYF. For the CDR3, the DNA is TGTGCCAGCAGTTTCCAGACAGGGCCCTACGAGCAGTACTTC.

The V gene is TRBV6-1, the J gene TRBJ2-7; TRBD2 is a possible D gene (6 bases). The CDR3 length is 13 residues. The V gene lost 10 bases and the J gene lost 6 bases, with 19 bases spanning the gap. Germline loops: CDR1 MNHNS, CDR2 SASEGT. The CDR3 bases are TGTGCCACTCACCCCGGGAGTTTCGGCGAGCAGTACTTC. Its protein is CATHPGSFGEQYF.

The CDR3 region has the DNA TGTGCCACCAGCAGCAGGGACTGGTACTCCTACAATGAGCAGTTCTTC. It codes for CATSSRDWYSYNEQFF. This chain uses TRBV15 with TRBJ2-1; D might be TRBD2 (6 bases). The germline CDR1 and CDR2 sequences are LNHNV and YYDKDF (reference sequence). V dropped 3 bases and J dropped 0 bases, with 12 bases sitting between them. This CDR3 comprises 16 residues.

The chain employs TRBV6-1 and TRBJ2-7; TRBD1 aligns across 8 bases. Trimming at V came to 6 bases and at J to 2 bases, leaving 15 bases not matched to a gene. The V gene's germline CDR1 is MNHNS and CDR2 SASEGT. This CDR3 has 17 amino acids. CDR3: CASRRDRSGGLTYEQYF. CDR3 bases: TGTGCCAGCAGAAGGGACAGGTCGGGCGGGTTAACCTACGAGCAGTACTTC.

The rearrangement uses TRBV20-1 and TRBJ1-4; D call uncertain. The CDR3 has 16 residues. V was shortened by 0 bases and J by 4 bases, with 15 bases between the two germline ends. Germline-derived CDR1 and CDR2 are DFQATT and SNEGSKA (reference sequence). CDR3 sequence (DNA): TGCAGTGCTAGAGAACGTCTTATTCACCTTAATGAAAAACTGTTTTTT. Residues: CSARERLIHLNEKLFF.

This clonotype was observed at least ten times. The chain employs TRBV28 and TRBJ1-5; D unresolved. The CDR3 sequence is 13 residues long. V was shortened by 6 bases and J by 9 bases, with 15 bases between the two germline ends. The germline CDR1 and CDR2 sequences are MDHEN and SYDVKM. The CDR3 DNA follows: TGTGCCAGCAGCCCCCTAAACCGGCCGCCCCAGCATTTT. Its translation: CASSPLNRPPQHF.

This chain connects TRBV6-2 or TRBV6-3 to TRBJ2-1; D call uncertain. CDR1 is MNHEY and CDR2 is SVGEGT in the germline V gene. This CDR3 spans 16 amino acids. Between the trimmed V and J ends, which lost 0 bases and 2 bases, there was a span of 11 bases. The chain's CDR3 is CASSYSSDSPYNEQFF. The CDR3 DNA sequence: TGTGCCAGCAGTTACTCGAGTGACTCTCCCTACAATGAGCAGTTCTTC.

This clonotype was detected only a few times. The CDR3 region is CASTPSDRPRTDTQYF. As DNA, the CDR3 is TGTGCCAGCACTCCTTCGGACAGGCCGAGGACAGATACGCAGTATTTT. The J gene is TRBJ2-3, the V gene TRBV12-3 or TRBV12-4; 7 bases line up with TRBD1. This CDR3 comprises 16 residues. V shed 7 bases and J 3 bases; nucleotides not matched to a gene: 13.

This clonotype was detected many times. The rearrangement joins TRBV30 to TRBJ2-7; D assignment may be TRBD1 or TRBD2 (6 bases each). The CDR3 has 15 amino acids. Trimming removed 3 bases at V and 0 bases at J, with 15 bases between. Germline CDR1 and CDR2: GTSNPN and SVGIG (reference sequence). The CDR3 sequence is CAWSAGGGSSYEQYF. The DNA of the CDR3 is TGTGCCTGGAGCGCCGGAGGGGGTAGCTCCTACGAGCAGTACTTC.

In this sample, this clonotype turned up many times. The chain combines TRBV28 with TRBJ1-4; D is possibly TRBD1 (6 bases). V was cut by 4 bases and J by 2 bases, with 8 bases left in between. Per the germline V gene, CDR1 is MDHEN and CDR2 is SYDVKM. The CDR3 is made up of 14 amino acids. The CDR3 nucleotides read TGTGCCAGCAGTTCAGGGGATACTAATGAAAAACTGTTTTTT. Translating gives CASSSGDTNEKLFF.

The chain recombines TRBV27 with TRBJ2-1, with D perhaps given as TRBD1 or TRBD2 (5 bases each). The CDR3 is 14 residues long. V shed 5 bases and J shed 5 bases, with 13 bases lying between them. The germline gives CDR1 MNHEY, CDR2 SMNVEV (reference sequence). The CDR3 here is CASSLGASHNEQFF. The CDR3 region has the DNA TGTGCCAGCAGTCTCGGGGCCAGTCACAATGAGCAGTTCTTC.

This clonotype was seen a few times. V is TRBV24-1 and J is TRBJ2-7, with D perhaps TRBD1 (5 bases). V lost 3 bases and J 6 bases, leaving 17 bases between the germline ends. This CDR3 comprises 15 residues. The germline gives CDR1 KGHDR, CDR2 SFDVKD. The CDR3 is CATSDTSGMAGEQYF. The CDR3 DNA sequence: TGTGCCACCAGTGATACGTCAGGGATGGCAGGCGAGCAGTACTTC.

This clonotype was recorded once. The chain combines TRBV4-3 with TRBJ2-7; TRBD1 agrees at 10 bases. J gave up 4 bases and V 1 base, and 4 bases lay outside the gene matches. The germline V gene has CDR1 LGHNA and CDR2 YSLEER. The CDR3 runs to 15 residues. The CDR3 nucleotides are TGCGCCAGCAGCCAAGCCGGGACAGGGGTGTACGAGCAGTACTTC. Its translation: CASSQAGTGVYEQYF.

The rearrangement uses TRBV11-2 and TRBJ2-1; TRBD2 matches at 9 bases. This CDR3 has 17 amino acids. After removal of 5 bases from V and 4 bases from J, the junction contained 12 bases not matched to a gene. Looked up from germline, CDR1 is SGHAT and CDR2 is FQNNGV. CDR3 amino acids: CASSLTGGTSIYNEQFF. DNA of the CDR3: TGTGCCAGCAGCCTCACCGGCGGGACTAGCATATACAATGAGCAGTTCTTC. The whole variable domain, remainder taken from reference TRBV11-2 and TRBJ2-1, is EAGVAQSPRYKIIEKRQSVAFWCNPISGHATLYWYQQILGQGPKLLIQFQNNGVVDDSQLPKDRFSAERLKGVDSTLKIQPAKLEDSAVYLCASSLTGGTSIYNEQFFGPGTRLTVL.

This rearrangement joins TRBV5-1 to TRBJ1-6; D remains unclear. The V gene's germline CDR1 is SGHRS and CDR2 YFSETQ. The CDR3 runs to 14 residues. Trimming removed 1 base from V and 7 bases from J, with 9 bases in between. The CDR3 sequence is CASSLNVQNSPLHF. As DNA, the CDR3 is TGCGCCAGCAGCTTGAACGTACAGAATTCACCCCTCCACTTT.

This clonotype was seen a few times. The chain links TRBV6-2 or TRBV6-3 to TRBJ2-7; D gene unclear. V lost 2 bases, J lost 5 bases, and 4 bases lay in between. CDR1 is MNHEY and CDR2 is SVGEGT in the germline V gene. This CDR3 spans 11 amino acids. This CDR3 is CASSYPDEQYF. As DNA, the CDR3 is TGTGCCAGCAGTTACCCGGACGAGCAGTACTTC.